The entry below gives a single T cell receptor beta chain sequence along with its context. This clonotype was observed at least ten times. No cognate antigen has been identified for it. There are no base qualities to consult, and no much larger clone falls within one base. The source of the sample is a study of T cell repertoires in cytomegalovirus infection (dated by TCRdb to between 2019 and 2020). Some background on the complete study: Donor HLA type was relevant to the analysis, as public TCR beta signatures indicated carriage of CMV infection together with the matching HLA type.

Study-wide conclusions, independent of this receptor: In both this cohort and an independent roughly 400-donor cohort, the cumulative frequency of public TCR beta family members distinguished carriers of CMV infection plus the relevant HLA type. The ex vivo response was dominated by HLA-C-restricted CMV-specific TCR beta clonotypes, and the single most frequent clonotype in two of eight donors was supplied by these HLA-C-restricted clonotypes.

Spanning cysteine to phenylalanine, the CDR3 consists of 18 amino acids. This entry keeps only the CDR3 DNA: 54 bases, framed from base 1. V trim: 6 bases; J trim: 1 base; unmatched bases: 10. As encoded in the germline V gene, CDR1 is MNHNS while CDR2 is SASEGT. Sequencing was carried out with an Illumina HiSeq 1500. Starting from the raw public reads, TCRdb applied fastp trimming at Q25, assembled clones with MiXCR and retained in-frame beta chains. Every entry covers one CDR3 protein and lists the most common genes and DNA from its rows. The sample table lists 450,000 to 550,000 distinct CDR3 sequences, 16% of them with a count of one. The ten top clones hold roughly a quarter of the sample.

This receptor chain uses TRBV6-1 and TRBJ2-6; TRBD1 aligns with 9 central bases. Input material: CD8+ T cells from PBMCs. This receptor was identified in a human donor in good health (CMV status not recorded). Some clones in this sample may be carry-over from other donors' samples. The CDR3 loop reads CASRSEDRGISGANVLTF. The DNA reads TGTGCCAGCAGGTCAGAGGACAGGGGCATTTCTGGGGCCAACGTCCTGACTTTC.